This T cell receptor (beta chain) was captured in a study of blood T cell repertoires in COVID-19. About the study: Sites across the United States, Italy and Spain contributed samples from acute and convalescent COVID-19. Sources were T cells, B-cell-depleted T cells, or PBMCs; the material itself was cDNA or gDNA.

Authors' analysis steps: Estimation of nucleated cell counts was performed using reference gene primer amplification. The assay was immunoSEQ multiplex PCR, and TCRdb's table has in-frame clones only and misses some. V, J and clone size are taken as reported in that table, and D and trimming were inferred from the DNA itself. The sample includes some 110,000 clones, about 81% of them seen just once. Germline V gene lookup returns CDR1 MNHEY and CDR2 SVGAGI. The CDR3 has 14 residues. The V gene lost 5 bases and the J gene lost 5 bases, with 15 bases spanning the gap. The origin of this receptor is a man in his 70s with acute or convalescent COVID-19. The chain has TRBV6-5 and TRBJ2-5; the D gene is possibly TRBD1 (6 bases). The sequencing sample was made of peripheral blood. This chain's CDR3 is CASSKIGQWETQYF. The CDR3 DNA reads as TGTGCCAGCAGTAAGATAGGACAGTGGGAGACCCAGTACTTC.